This TCR beta chain was identified during a study of control samples from healthy donors and cancer patients. The CDR3 runs to 15 residues. Losses at the gene ends were 2 bases for V and 4 bases for J; bases not matched to a gene: 8. The V gene's germline CDR1 is SGHTA and CDR2 FQGNSA. The data were produced by immunoSEQ multiplex PCR, yet TCRdb's version contains in-frame clones alone and is incomplete. The sample has approximately 100,000 clones, approximately 87% seen once. The chain links TRBV7-2 to TRBJ2-7, with 7 positions matching TRBD2. Sequencing was carried out using blood. The TCR sequence derives from a woman aged 40 to 50 in good health. In DNA, the CDR3 is TGTGCCAGCAGCTTAAGCGGCAGCGGGAAGTACGAGCAGTACTTC. It codes for CASSLSGSGKYEQYF. Combining the CDR3 with reference TRBV7-2 and TRBJ2-7 gives the whole variable domain GAGVSQSPSNKVTEKGKDVELRCDPISGHTALYWYRQSLGQGLEFLIYFQGNSAPDKSGLPSDRFSAERTGGSVSTLTIQRTQQEDSAVYLCASSLSGSGKYEQYFGPGTRLTVT.